This T cell receptor beta chain was retrieved from a study of vaccination and CD4 T cells after COVID-19. Study-level background: The convalescent population consisted of six males and four females, two of whom were of Hispanic ethnicity.

The Oncomine TCR Beta short-read assay sequenced DNA from cultured CD4+ T cells. TCRdb redid the calling of the PCR reads with MiXCR, one entry per CDR3 protein. The sample has about 16,000 distinct CDR3 sequences; less than 70% are singletons. Germline V gives CDR1 SGHTA, CDR2 FQGNSA. Trimming pared 4 bases from V and 4 bases from J, leaving 7 bases between. CDR3 size: 12 residues. A word on this clonotype: Antigen: not known.

Treatment reported: roughly 10-day PBMC culture with coronavirus spike peptide pools or control peptides (ViraFEST assay). The chain combines TRBV7-2 with TRBJ1-2; TRBD1 might be the D (5 bases). What was sequenced was CD4+ T cells from blood, cultured in vitro. The sequence derives from a human donor who had recovered from COVID-19. CDR3 in amino acids: CASSSQGYGYTF. The CDR3 coding sequence is TGTGCCAGCAGCTCCCAGGGCTATGGCTACACCTTC. Looking up the rest from reference TRBV7-2 and TRBJ1-2 gives the full variable domain: GAGVSQSPSNKVTEKGKDVELRCDPISGHTALYWYRQSLGQGLEFLIYFQGNSAPDKSGLPSDRFSAERTGGSVSTLTIQRTQQEDSAVYLCASSSQGYGYTFGSGTRLTVV.